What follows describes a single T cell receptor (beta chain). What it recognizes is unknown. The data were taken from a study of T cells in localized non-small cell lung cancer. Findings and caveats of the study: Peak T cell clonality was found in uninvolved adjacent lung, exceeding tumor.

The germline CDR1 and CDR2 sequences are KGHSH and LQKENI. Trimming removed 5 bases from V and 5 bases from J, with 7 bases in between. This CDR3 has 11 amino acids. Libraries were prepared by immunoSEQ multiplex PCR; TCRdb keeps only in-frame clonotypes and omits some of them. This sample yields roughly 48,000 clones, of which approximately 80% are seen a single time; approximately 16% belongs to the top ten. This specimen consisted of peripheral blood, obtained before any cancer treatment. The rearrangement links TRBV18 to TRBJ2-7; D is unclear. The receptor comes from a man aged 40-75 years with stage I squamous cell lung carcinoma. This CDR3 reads CASSSVNEQYF. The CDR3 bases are TGTGCCAGCTCATCCGTTAACGAGCAGTACTTC.